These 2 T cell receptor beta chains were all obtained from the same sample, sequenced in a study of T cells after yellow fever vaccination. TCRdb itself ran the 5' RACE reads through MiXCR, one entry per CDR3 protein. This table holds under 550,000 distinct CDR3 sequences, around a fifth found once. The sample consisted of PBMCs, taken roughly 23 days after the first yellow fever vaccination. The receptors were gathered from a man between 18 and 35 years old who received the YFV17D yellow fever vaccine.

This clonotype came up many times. Written as DNA, the CDR3 is TGTGCCAGCAGCTTTGGCAATGAGCAGTTCTTC. Residues: CASSFGNEQFF. V is TRBV7-3 and J is TRBJ2-1; D ambiguous. This CDR3 is built from 11 residues. The V gene's germline CDR1 is SGHTA and CDR2 FQGTGA. V was cut by 3 bases and J by 6 bases, with 3 bases left in between.

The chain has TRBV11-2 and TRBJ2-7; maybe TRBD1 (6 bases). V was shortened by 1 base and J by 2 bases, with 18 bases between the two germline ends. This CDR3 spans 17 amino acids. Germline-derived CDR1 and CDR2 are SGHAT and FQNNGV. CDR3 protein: CASSLGGYTGIPYEQYF. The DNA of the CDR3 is TGTGCCAGCAGCTTAGGGGGATATACAGGGATTCCCTACGAGCAGTACTTC.